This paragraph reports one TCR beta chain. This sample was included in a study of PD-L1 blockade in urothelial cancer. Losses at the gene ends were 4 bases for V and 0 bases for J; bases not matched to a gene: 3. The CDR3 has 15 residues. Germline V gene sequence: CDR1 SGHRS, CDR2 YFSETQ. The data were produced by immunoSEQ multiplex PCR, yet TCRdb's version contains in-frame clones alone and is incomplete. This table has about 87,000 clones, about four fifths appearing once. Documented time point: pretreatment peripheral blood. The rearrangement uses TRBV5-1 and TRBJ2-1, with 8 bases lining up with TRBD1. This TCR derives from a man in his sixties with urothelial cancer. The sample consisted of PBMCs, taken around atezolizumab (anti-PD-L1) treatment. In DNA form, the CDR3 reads TGCGCCAGCAGCCTCACAGGGGGCTCCTACAATGAGCAGTTCTTC. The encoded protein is CASSLTGGSYNEQFF.